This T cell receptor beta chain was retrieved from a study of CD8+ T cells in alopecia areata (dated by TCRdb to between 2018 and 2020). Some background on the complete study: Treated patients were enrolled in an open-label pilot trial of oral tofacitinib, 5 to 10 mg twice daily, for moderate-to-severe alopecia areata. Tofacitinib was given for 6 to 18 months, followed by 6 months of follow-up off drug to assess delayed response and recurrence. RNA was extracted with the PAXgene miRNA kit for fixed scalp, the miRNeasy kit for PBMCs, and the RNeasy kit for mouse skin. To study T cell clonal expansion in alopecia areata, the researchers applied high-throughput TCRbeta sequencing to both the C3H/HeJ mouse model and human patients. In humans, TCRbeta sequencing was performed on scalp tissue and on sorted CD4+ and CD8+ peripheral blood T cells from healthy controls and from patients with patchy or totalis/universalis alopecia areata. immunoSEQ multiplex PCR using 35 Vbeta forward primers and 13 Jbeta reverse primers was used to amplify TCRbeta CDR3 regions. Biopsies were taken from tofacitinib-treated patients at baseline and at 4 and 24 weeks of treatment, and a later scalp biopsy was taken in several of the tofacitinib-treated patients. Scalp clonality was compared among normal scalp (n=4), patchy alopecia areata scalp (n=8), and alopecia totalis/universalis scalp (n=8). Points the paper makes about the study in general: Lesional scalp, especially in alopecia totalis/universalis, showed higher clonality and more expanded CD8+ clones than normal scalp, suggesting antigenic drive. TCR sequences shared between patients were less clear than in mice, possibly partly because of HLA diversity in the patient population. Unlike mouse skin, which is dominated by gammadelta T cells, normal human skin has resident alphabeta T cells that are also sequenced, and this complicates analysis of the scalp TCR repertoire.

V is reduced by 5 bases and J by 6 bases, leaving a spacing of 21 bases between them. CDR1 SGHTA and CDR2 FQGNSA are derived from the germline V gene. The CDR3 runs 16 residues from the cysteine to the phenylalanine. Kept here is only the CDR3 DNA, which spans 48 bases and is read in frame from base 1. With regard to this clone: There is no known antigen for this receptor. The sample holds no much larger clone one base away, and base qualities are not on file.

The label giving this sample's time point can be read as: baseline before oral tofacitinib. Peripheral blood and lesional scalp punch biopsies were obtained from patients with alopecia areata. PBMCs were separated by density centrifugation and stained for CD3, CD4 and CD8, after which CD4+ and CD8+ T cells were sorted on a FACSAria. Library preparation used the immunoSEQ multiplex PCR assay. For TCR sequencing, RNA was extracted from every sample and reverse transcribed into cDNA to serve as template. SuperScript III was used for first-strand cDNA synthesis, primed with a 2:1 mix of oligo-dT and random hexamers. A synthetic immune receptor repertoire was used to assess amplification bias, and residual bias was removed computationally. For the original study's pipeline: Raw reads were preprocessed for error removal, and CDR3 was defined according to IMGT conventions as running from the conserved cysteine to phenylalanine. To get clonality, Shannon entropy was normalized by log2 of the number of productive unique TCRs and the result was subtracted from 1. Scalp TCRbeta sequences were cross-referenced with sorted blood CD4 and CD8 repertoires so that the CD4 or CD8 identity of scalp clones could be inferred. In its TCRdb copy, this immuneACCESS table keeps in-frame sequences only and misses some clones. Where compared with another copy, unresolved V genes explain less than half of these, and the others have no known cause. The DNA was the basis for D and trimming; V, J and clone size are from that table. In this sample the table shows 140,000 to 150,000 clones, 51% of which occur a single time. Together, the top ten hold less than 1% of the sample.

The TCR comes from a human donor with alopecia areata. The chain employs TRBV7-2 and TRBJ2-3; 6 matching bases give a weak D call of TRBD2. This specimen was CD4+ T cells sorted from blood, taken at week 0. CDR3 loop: CASSIRTSRRSDTQYF. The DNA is TGTGCCAGCAGCATTAGAACTAGCCGGAGGTCGGATACGCAGTATTTT. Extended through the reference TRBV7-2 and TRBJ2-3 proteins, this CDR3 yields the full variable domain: GAGVSQSPSNKVTEKGKDVELRCDPISGHTALYWYRQSLGQGLEFLIYFQGNSAPDKSGLPSDRFSAERTGGSVSTLTIQRTQQEDSAVYLCASSIRTSRRSDTQYFGPGTRLTVL.